The 28 T cell receptor beta chains listed next were all sequenced from one sample in a study of T cell changes during pregnancy in multiple sclerosis. The repertoire was sequenced with immunoSEQ multiplex PCR; TCRdb's copy has only in-frame clones and lacks some. There are about 30,000 clones in the sample; nearly 90% occur only once, and roughly 6.9% lies in the top ten. Sequenced here: CD8+ T cells from peripheral blood mononuclear cells, sampled in the second trimester of pregnancy. These receptors originate from a female donor with multiple sclerosis, enrolled in a pregnancy study.

This rearrangement joins TRBV15 to TRBJ1-2; perhaps TRBD1 as D (5 bases). Germline values: CDR1 LNHNV, CDR2 YYDKDF (reference sequence). Trimming pared 5 bases from V and 0 bases from J, leaving 13 bases between. The CDR3 has 15 amino acids. CDR3 in amino acids: CATSGTTAANYGYTF. CDR3 nucleotide sequence: TGTGCCACCAGCGGGACTACAGCAGCTAACTATGGCTACACCTTC. The full variable domain, in which reference TRBV15 and TRBJ1-2 provide the parts outside the CDR3, is DAMVIQNPRYQVTQFGKPVTLSCSQTLNHNVMYWYQQKSSQAPKLLFHYYDKDFNNEADTPDNFQSRRPNTSFCFLDIRSPGLGDTAMYLCATSGTTAANYGYTFGSGTRLTVV.

This chain uses TRBV5-1 with TRBJ2-7; no clear D gene. The germline V gene encodes CDR1 SGHRS and CDR2 YFSETQ. CDR3 length: 14 residues. The V end was cut by 2 bases, the J end by 2 bases, with 11 bases between. For the CDR3, the DNA is TGCGCCAGCAGCTTAAGTACGGGTACCTACGAGCAGTACTTC. This encodes CASSLSTGTYEQYF.

This clone was recorded once. The V gene is TRBV5-4, the J gene TRBJ2-7; D is uncertain. The length of the CDR3 is 12 residues. Per germline, CDR1 SGHNT and CDR2 YYREEE (reference sequence). Trimming removed 2 bases at V and 2 bases at J, with 5 bases between. CDR3 in amino acids: CASSFLTYEQYF. Written as DNA, the CDR3 is TGTGCCAGCAGCTTTTTAACCTACGAGCAGTACTTC.

The gene calls are TRBV7-3 and TRBJ2-1, with 9 bases fitting TRBD2. Germline values: CDR1 SGHTA, CDR2 FQGTGA. CDR3 size: 12 residues. V lost 4 bases, J lost 10 bases, and 2 bases stayed unmatched. The DNA of the CDR3 is TGTGCCAGCAGCTCTAGCGGGAACGAGCAGTTCTTC. Residues: CASSSSGNEQFF.

The chain combines TRBV6-5 with TRBJ2-2; a weak D match, TRBD2 (6 bases). In germline, CDR1 is MNHEY, CDR2 SVGAGI. The CDR3 sequence is 15 residues long. V was shortened by 6 bases and J by 1 base, with 12 bases between the two germline ends. The CDR3 DNA sequence: TGTGCCAGCAGCCACACGGGAGAGAACACCGGGGAGCTGTTTTTT. Amino acid sequence: CASSHTGENTGELFF.

J is TRBJ2-3 and V is TRBV28; 9 bases line up with TRBD1. The CDR3 is 15 residues long. Trimming cost V 5 bases and J 1 base; bases outside gene matches: 4. CDR1 MDHEN and CDR2 SYDVKM come from the germline V gene. The CDR3 sequence is CASSKRTGGTDTQYF. CDR3 coding DNA: TGTGCCAGCAGTAAGCGGACAGGGGGCACAGATACGCAGTATTTT.

For the CDR3, the DNA is TGTGCCAGCAGCGATGGGACTAGCGGGAGCACAGATACGCAGTATTTT. Protein: CASSDGTSGSTDTQYF. The chain recombines TRBV9 with TRBJ2-3; TRBD2 matches 12 bases. Germline V gives CDR1 SGDLS, CDR2 YYNGEE. This CDR3 is built from 16 residues. Trimming removed 3 bases from V and 0 bases from J; junction bases left unmatched: 2.

V usage is TRBV6-6 and J usage is TRBJ2-7; TRBD1 aligns across 10 bases. The ends lost 0 bases at V and 3 bases at J; junction bases unmatched: 5. The CDR3 length is 16 residues. The germline CDR1 and CDR2 sequences are MNHNY and SVGAGI (reference sequence). Here the CDR3 reads CASSYSGRDRGYEQYF. CDR3 nucleotide sequence: TGTGCCAGCAGTTACTCAGGCAGGGACAGGGGCTACGAGCAGTACTTC.

CDR3 in DNA: TGTGCCAGCTCTTTAGCGATGGGTGGCAATCAGCCCCAGCATTTT. This codes for CASSLAMGGNQPQHF. The chain recombines TRBV27 with TRBJ1-5; D remains ambiguous. The CDR3 has 15 residues. CDR1 and CDR2 (germline): MNHEY, SMNVEV (reference sequence). The ends were cut back, 8 bases at V and 2 bases at J, with 16 bases in the middle.

J is TRBJ2-2 and V is TRBV2; D is undetermined. Germline V CDR1 and CDR2: SNHLY, FYNNEI. The CDR3 length is 13 residues. V lost 8 bases and J lost 2, with 9 bases in between. The CDR3: CASGAGNTGELFF. In nucleotides, the CDR3 is TGTGCCAGCGGAGCCGGAAACACCGGGGAGCTGTTTTTT.

The chain combines TRBV6-6 with TRBJ1-2; D perhaps matches TRBD1 (5 bases). CDR3 length: 13 residues. Trimming stripped 5 bases from V and 4 bases from J, with 11 bases between. Germline CDR1 is MNHNY and CDR2 is SVGAGI (reference sequence). The CDR3 DNA sequence: TGTGCCAGCAGTCCCCCGGGACTCTATGGCTACACCTTC. It is translated as CASSPPGLYGYTF.

J is TRBJ1-1 and V is TRBV7-6; D possibly corresponds to TRBD1 (6 bases). The V end lost 5 bases, the J end lost 6 bases, and 19 bases lay between the germline ends. The germline V gene has CDR1 SGHVS and CDR2 FNYEAQ. The CDR3 extends over 15 amino acids. This chain's CDR3 is CASSPRQVMVAEAFF. The CDR3 bases are TGTGCCAGCAGCCCAAGACAGGTTATGGTCGCTGAAGCTTTCTTT.

CDR3 bases: TGTGCCAGCAGTCAACCCGACTGGAGCTCCTACAATGAGCAGTTCTTC. It encodes CASSQPDWSSYNEQFF. The rearrangement uses TRBV11-2 and TRBJ2-1; D gene unclear. Germline loops: CDR1 SGHAT, CDR2 FQNNGV. The CDR3 extends over 16 amino acids. The V and J ends lost 6 bases and 0 bases respectively, with 15 bases between them.

This rearrangement joins TRBV4-3 to TRBJ2-1; 10 nucleotides align to TRBD1. After removal of 0 bases from V and 8 bases from J, the junction contained 10 bases not matched to a gene. The CDR3 runs to 17 residues. The germline V gene has CDR1 LGHNA and CDR2 YSLEER. The CDR3 DNA reads TGCGCCAGCAGCCAAGATAAAGTAGGACAGGGGGGAGATGAGCAGTTCTTC. Its translation: CASSQDKVGQGGDEQFF.

The chain links TRBV6-5 to TRBJ2-5, with D perhaps TRBD1 (5 bases). The tail of the sequence fits TRBJ2-7 better, so the J call may be wrong. The CDR3 runs 13 residues. In germline, CDR1 is MNHEY, CDR2 SVGAGI. This CDR3 reads CASTGHGGGEQYF. The CDR3 nucleotides are TGTGCCAGCACCGGACATGGCGGTGGCGAGCAGTACTTC.

The chain is built from TRBV9 and TRBJ2-2; 8 bases are shared with TRBD1. The CDR3 sequence is 15 residues long. V shed 3 bases, J shed 6 bases, and the junction held 7 bases outside the gene matches. Germline lookup yields CDR1 SGDLS and CDR2 YYNGEE. The CDR3 DNA reads TGTGCCAGCAGCGGGTCAGGGGGCGCTGCCGGGGAGCTGTTTTTT. Translation: CASSGSGGAAGELFF.

This chain connects TRBV27 to TRBJ2-7, with 8 bases lining up with TRBD2. The V gene's germline CDR1 is MNHEY and CDR2 SMNVEV (reference sequence). The CDR3 totals 15 residues. After removal of 6 bases from V and 1 base from J, the junction contained 8 bases not matched to a gene. The CDR3 spells CASSLTSGQSYEQYF. CDR3 nucleotides: TGTGCCAGCAGCCTAACTAGCGGCCAATCCTACGAGCAGTACTTC.

This rearrangement joins TRBV7-9 to TRBJ2-1; D might be TRBD2 (6 bases). Trimming took 5 bases from V and 7 from J, leaving 12 bases between them. The CDR3 sequence is 13 residues long. CDR1 is SEHNR and CDR2 is FQNEAQ in the germline V gene (reference sequence). CDR3 amino acids: CASSRPGVNEQFF. The CDR3 region has the DNA TGTGCCAGCAGCCGGCCGGGGGTGAATGAGCAGTTCTTC. The full variable domain, rest sourced from reference TRBV7-9 and TRBJ2-1, is DTGVSQNPRHKITKRGQNVTFRCDPISEHNRLYWYRQTLGQGPEFLTYFQNEAQLEKSRLLSDRFSAERPKGSFSTLEIQRTEQGDSAMYLCASSRPGVNEQFFGPGTRLTVL.

This clone has just a few counts. The rearrangement joins TRBV4-3 to TRBJ1-1; D unresolved. V gave up 0 bases and J gave up 1 base, with 9 bases separating them. The CDR3 spans 15 residues. The germline CDR1 and CDR2 sequences are LGHNA and YSLEER. The CDR3 reads CASSQDQAGNTEAFF. The CDR3 coding sequence is TGCGCCAGCAGCCAAGATCAAGCGGGGAACACTGAAGCTTTCTTT.

This chain connects TRBV7-9 to TRBJ2-1; TRBD2 aligns across 9 bases. The CDR3 contains 15 residues. J was trimmed by 4 bases and V by 5 bases; bases with no gene match: 6. The germline CDR1 and CDR2 sequences are SEHNR and FQNEAQ (reference sequence). Written as DNA, the CDR3 is TGTGCCAGCAGCAACGGGACTAGCTATTACAATGAGCAGTTCTTC. Its protein product is CASSNGTSYYNEQFF.

The rearrangement links TRBV28 to TRBJ1-2; no definite D call. The CDR3 has 13 residues. V lost 3 bases and J 3 bases, leaving 8 bases between the germline ends. The germline gives CDR1 MDHEN, CDR2 SYDVKM. CDR3 sequence: CASSLAPYYGYTF. CDR3 DNA sequence: TGTGCCAGCAGTTTGGCCCCATACTATGGCTACACCTTC.

This chain connects TRBV7-2 to TRBJ1-2, with 7 bases aligning to TRBD1. There are 16 residues in the CDR3. J lost 5 bases, V lost 0 bases, and 9 bases had no gene match. Per the germline V gene, CDR1 is SGHTA and CDR2 is FQGNSA. In DNA form, the CDR3 reads TGTGCCAGCAGCTTAGCCCCTGGACAGGCGACATATGGCTACACCTTC. Translating it yields CASSLAPGQATYGYTF. Full variable domain (remainder filled in from reference TRBV7-2 and TRBJ1-2): GAGVSQSPSNKVTEKGKDVELRCDPISGHTALYWYRQSLGQGLEFLIYFQGNSAPDKSGLPSDRFSAERTGGSVSTLTIQRTQQEDSAVYLCASSLAPGQATYGYTFGSGTRLTVV.

By share, this clone counts as medium-sized. The chain employs TRBV29-1 and TRBJ2-7, with D possibly matching TRBD2 (5 bases). Germline-derived CDR1 and CDR2 are SQVTM and ANQGSEA. Trimming removed 4 bases at V and 7 bases at J, with 17 bases between. This CDR3 spans 13 amino acids. Here the CDR3 reads CSVGAGEYGEQYF. DNA for the CDR3: TGCAGCGTTGGGGCCGGGGAATACGGAGAGCAGTACTTC.

The V gene is TRBV6-5, the J gene TRBJ2-5; D is possibly TRBD2 (6 bases). Germline V gene lookup returns CDR1 MNHEY and CDR2 SVGAGI. Trimming left V 2 bases short and J 5 bases short, with 12 bases between. The CDR3 covers 14 residues. The CDR3 nucleotides are TGTGCCAGCAGTTACGTCAGGGAGGTTGAGACCCAGTACTTC. This sequence encodes CASSYVREVETQYF.

The J gene is TRBJ1-6, the V gene TRBV18; 9 bases match TRBD1. The V and J ends lost 6 bases and 10 bases, in that order; junction bases with no gene match: 13. From germline, CDR1 is KGHSH and CDR2 LQKENI. This CDR3 has 16 residues. CDR3 sequence reads: CASSQERTGVWSPLHF. In DNA, the CDR3 is TGTGCCAGCTCCCAAGAAAGGACAGGGGTTTGGTCACCCCTCCACTTT.

The chain links TRBV5-1 to TRBJ2-5; 8 nucleotides agree with TRBD1. This CDR3 region has 14 residues. Per the germline V gene, CDR1 is SGHRS and CDR2 is YFSETQ. Trimming removed 5 bases from V and 5 bases from J; junction bases left unmatched: 8. CDR3 protein: CASRSWTGPETQYF. CDR3 nucleotide sequence: TGCGCCAGCAGAAGCTGGACAGGGCCGGAGACCCAGTACTTC.

The V call is TRBV5-5, the J call TRBJ2-7; TRBD1 is a possible D gene (5 bases). V was pared by 3 bases and J by 1 base, with 14 bases between. The CDR3 spans 15 residues. CDR1 and CDR2 (germline): SGHKS, YYEKEE (reference sequence). The CDR3 nucleotides are TGTGCCAGCAGCTCGTCGTGGGGCGCGTCCTACGAGCAGTACTTC. Protein product: CASSSSWGASYEQYF.

This clone turned up a few times. The chain recombines TRBV28 with TRBJ1-2; 10 bases are a match to TRBD1. The V segment lost 1 base and the J segment 7 bases; nucleotides outside the gene matches: 9. From germline, CDR1 is MDHEN and CDR2 SYDVKM. This CDR3 contains 16 residues. The CDR3 is CASSLLSGTGVSGYTF. CDR3 in DNA: TGTGCCAGCAGTTTATTGTCGGGGACAGGGGTTAGTGGCTACACCTTC.